The 2 T cell receptor beta chains in this list originate from one sample, sequenced in a study of blood T cell repertoires in COVID-19. Generated by immunoSEQ multiplex PCR, the TCRdb table keeps only in-frame clones and is missing some. The sample has under 150,000 clones, roughly 80% seen once. Sequencing was carried out using peripheral blood. The receptors come from a woman between 55 and 75 years old with acute or convalescent COVID-19.

The chain combines TRBV6-5 with TRBJ1-4, with a weak D call TRBD1 (5 bases). Germline V gene sequence: CDR1 MNHEY, CDR2 SVGAGI. Trimming pared 4 bases from V and 3 bases from J, leaving 9 bases between. The CDR3 loop spans 14 amino acids. This CDR3 is CASSLTGSNEKLFF. As DNA, the CDR3 is TGTGCCAGCAGTTTAACAGGTTCTAATGAAAAACTGTTTTTT.

Here the CDR3 reads CSVGFGTGPHEQYF. CDR3 nucleotides: TGCAGCGTTGGTTTCGGGACAGGGCCCCACGAGCAGTACTTC. The chain recombines TRBV29-1 with TRBJ2-7; 9 bases fit TRBD1. This CDR3 has 14 amino acids. The J segment lost 5 bases and the V segment lost 4 bases, leaving 9 bases of the junction unmatched. Germline values: CDR1 SQVTM, CDR2 ANQGSEA.